This T cell receptor beta chain was retrieved from a study of beta chain features in type 1 diabetes. The isolated RNA, all of it, was reverse transcribed, so expressed TCRB transcripts were what got sequenced. Samples of naive, central memory and regulatory T cells yielded a mean of about 3.6 million reads. TCRdb keeps only in-frame clones here, not all; method: immunoSEQ multiplex PCR. The sample records 300,000 to 400,000 clones, 10% to 15% being singletons. This CDR3 region has 15 residues. The V gene's germline CDR1 is SGDLS and CDR2 YYNGEE. V lost 1 base and J lost 0, with 9 bases in between. The chain is built from TRBV9 and TRBJ2-3; D is undetermined. Sequencing was performed on naive CD4+ T cells from blood. The sequence was collected from a man between 18 and 29 years old in good health. The CDR3 spells CASSVIAESTDTQYF. The CDR3 coding sequence is TGTGCCAGCAGCGTAATCGCGGAAAGCACAGATACGCAGTATTTT.